One and the same sample provided the 27 T cell receptor beta chains below, sequenced in a study of T cells expressing NK-cell markers. Reprocessing the 5' RACE reads, TCRdb reports a single entry for every CDR3 protein and omits DNA. The repertoire table contains 130,000 to 150,000 distinct CDR3 sequences. Specimen: blood T cells: a sorted CD56 or NKG2C T cell subset, CD4+ or CD8+ T cells, or bulk PBMC T cells (not recorded which). The receptor source for this set is a man younger than 30 in good health.

This chain uses TRBV7-8 with TRBJ2-5; no DNA is available, so the TRBD2 call from TCRdb remains unchecked. Germline CDR1 is SGHVS and CDR2 is FQNEAQ. This CDR3 comprises 15 residues. CDR3 in amino acids: CASSFLLAGEETQYF.

CDR3 amino acids: CASSYSTGRQYF. The gene calls are TRBV6-2 or TRBV6-3 and TRBJ2-7; TCRdb selects TRBD1, and the lack of DNA leaves this call unchecked. The length of the CDR3 is 12 residues. Germline V gene sequence: CDR1 MNHEY, CDR2 SVGEGT.

The chain combines TRBV27 with TRBJ2-3; TCRdb returns TRBD2, unconfirmable since there is no DNA. CDR1 is MNHEY and CDR2 is SMNVEV in the germline V gene (reference sequence). The CDR3 has 16 amino acids. CDR3 sequence: CASSLLVTSGTDTQYF.

The rearrangement links TRBV12-3 or TRBV12-4 to TRBJ2-1; without DNA, the TCRdb call of TRBD1 cannot be checked. The CDR3 is made up of 12 amino acids. The CDR3 region is CASGGSYNEQFF.

V is TRBV12-3 or TRBV12-4 and J is TRBJ2-2. The CDR3 loop spans 15 amino acids. The CDR3 here is CASSLGRINTGELFF.

The chain links TRBV12-3 or TRBV12-4 to TRBJ2-1; the TCRdb D gene call, TRBD2, has no DNA to confirm it. The CDR3 length is 14 residues. This chain's CDR3 is CASSLKGLAAEQFF.

The chain uses TRBV6-1 and TRBJ2-7; TCRdb calls TRBD2, which cannot be checked without DNA. The CDR3 is made up of 13 amino acids. Germline loops: CDR1 MNHNS, CDR2 SASEGT. CDR3 protein: CASIGLAGYEQYF.

The chain combines TRBV4-1 with TRBJ2-1. CDR1 and CDR2 from the germline V gene are MGHRA and YSYEKL. The CDR3 has 13 residues. CDR3 loop: CASSPRHYNEQFF.

This rearrangement joins TRBV19 to TRBJ1-1; TCRdb returns TRBD1, unconfirmable since there is no DNA. The CDR3 is 13 amino acids. Per the germline V gene, CDR1 is LNHDA and CDR2 is SQIVND (reference sequence). CDR3 loop: CASTGTGLTEAFF.

The genes are TRBV3-1 and TRBJ2-1; TCRdb's assignment of TRBD1 cannot be checked, as there is no DNA. The CDR3 is 14 amino acids. CDR1 LGHDT and CDR2 YNNKEL come from the germline V gene (reference sequence). The CDR3 protein is CASSAPSRGNEQFF.

The gene calls are TRBV20-1 and TRBJ2-1; TCRdb picks TRBD1, but there is no DNA to check that call. There are 17 residues in the CDR3. The germline CDR1 and CDR2 sequences are DFQATT and SNEGSKA (reference sequence). The CDR3 reads CSARGTGDRSSYNEQFF.

This chain uses TRBV5-5 with TRBJ2-7; the TRBD1 assignment by TCRdb is unverifiable without DNA. Germline values: CDR1 SGHKS, CDR2 YYEKEE (reference sequence). The length of the CDR3 is 13 residues. CDR3 protein: CASSLKGANEQYF.

The chain is built from TRBV2 and TRBJ2-1; checking the TCRdb D call of TRBD2 is not possible without DNA. The germline V gene encodes CDR1 SNHLY and CDR2 FYNNEI. This CDR3 has 13 amino acids. CDR3 protein: CASSGRAGNEQFF.

The chain uses TRBV4-3 and TRBJ2-7; absent DNA, TCRdb's TRBD1 call cannot be checked. This CDR3 has 16 amino acids. Germline V gives CDR1 LGHNA, CDR2 YSLEER. CDR3: CASSQERGGKAYEQYF.

The gene calls are TRBV12-3 or TRBV12-4 and TRBJ2-1; TCRdb gives TRBD1 as the D gene, but with no DNA this cannot be confirmed. This CDR3 has 15 residues. The CDR3 sequence: CASSLAGEGYNEQFF.

The chain carries TRBV6-5 and TRBJ2-1; no DNA is available, so the TRBD2 call from TCRdb remains unchecked. CDR3 length equals 14 residues. Germline V CDR1 and CDR2: MNHEY, SVGAGI. CDR3 loop: CASSYGLAPNEQFF.

CDR3 in amino acids: CASSQSSDTQYF. The chain carries TRBV23-1 and TRBJ2-3. TRBV23-1 is reported as an ORF; its role is uncertain. The CDR3 runs to 12 residues.

CDR3 sequence reads: CSAREGTSGSYEQYF. V is TRBV20-1 and J is TRBJ2-7; TCRdb's D gene call, TRBD2, goes unchecked for lack of DNA. Per germline, CDR1 DFQATT and CDR2 SNEGSKA (reference sequence). CDR3 size: 15 residues.

This chain links TRBV6-1 with TRBJ2-5; TCRdb picks TRBD2, but there is no DNA to check that call. Germline assignment: CDR1 MNHNS and CDR2 SASEGT. The CDR3 sequence is 16 residues long. This CDR3 reads CASSPGVAGAGETQYF.

This chain joins TRBV6-1 and TRBJ2-5; TCRdb's assignment of TRBD1 cannot be checked, as there is no DNA. This CDR3 is built from 13 residues. The germline V gene has CDR1 MNHNS and CDR2 SASEGT. CDR3 sequence reads: CASSGDAPETQYF.

The CDR3 reads CSAAGGADTQYF. This sequence joins TRBV29-1 and TRBJ2-3; absent DNA, TCRdb's TRBD2 call cannot be checked. Germline V gives CDR1 SQVTM, CDR2 ANQGSEA. The CDR3 has 12 residues.

The chain is built from TRBV12-3 or TRBV12-4 and TRBJ2-5. The CDR3 spans 14 residues. The CDR3 region is CASSFSGREETQYF.

The V and J genes are TRBV2 and TRBJ2-2; the D call of TRBD1 rests on TCRdb alone, since no DNA is present to check it. Germline V CDR1 and CDR2: SNHLY, FYNNEI. This CDR3 has 16 amino acids. CDR3 in amino acids: CASTSPRTGITGELFF.

The rearrangement uses TRBV5-1 and TRBJ2-1; TCRdb names TRBD2, which stays unverified in the absence of DNA. The CDR3 contains 18 residues. Germline V CDR1 and CDR2: SGHRS, YFSETQ. The CDR3 is CASSFGTLREVGYNEQFF.

Here the CDR3 reads CASSPLHQREPDTQYF. The chain joins TRBV5-5 to TRBJ2-3; TCRdb indicates TRBD2, and absent DNA this call remains unverified. This CDR3 is built from 16 residues. Germline values: CDR1 SGHKS, CDR2 YYEKEE (reference sequence). The full variable domain, its missing parts supplied by reference TRBV5-5 and TRBJ2-3, is DAGVTQSPTHLIKTRGQQVTLRCSPISGHKSVSWYQQVLGQGPQFIFQYYEKEERGRGNFPDRFSARQFPNYSSELNVNALLLGDSALYLCASSPLHQREPDTQYFGPGTRLTVL.

The chain employs TRBV6-1 and TRBJ2-6; absent DNA, TCRdb's TRBD2 call cannot be checked. This CDR3 has 15 amino acids. Germline CDR1 and CDR2: MNHNS and SASEGT. The CDR3 is CASTPQLSGANVLTF.

The rearrangement uses TRBV12-3 or TRBV12-4 and TRBJ1-5; with no DNA, the TCRdb D assignment of TRBD1 cannot be verified. The CDR3 sequence is 13 residues long. The CDR3 loop reads CASSLGSGGLLHF.